This TCR beta chain was recorded in a study of human T cells and chemical hapten exposure (dated by TCRdb to the early 2020s). Concerning the study at large: For sensitization, 2% DPC in acetone was applied to an approximately 2 cm by approximately 2 cm area of upper inner arm skin. Throughout the study period of 20 to 25 weeks, patients also received therapeutic DPC doses to the scalp every week. Patch tests used Finn chambers with 0.01% DPC on the upper back, scored after 6 days by International Contact Dermatitis Research Group standards. Most of the patients in the cohort were female, and the cohort covered alopecia areata with under or over 50% scalp involvement, alopecia totalis and alopecia universalis. Libraries were pooled for sequencing, and variation in per-sample TCR yields was attributed mainly to small differences in library volumes within the pool. In alopecia patients, the study followed how the peripheral blood TCR repertoire changed in vivo over primary and secondary sensitization to diphenylcyclopropenone (DPC), a hapten. Blood samples were taken from patients before sensitization (week 0) and then at 2, 6 and about 24 weeks after DPC sensitization. For TCR sequencing, blood came from about 29 alopecia patients at anywhere from one to four time points (pre-sensitization, 2, 6 and 24 weeks).

This clonotype was counted ten times or more. It has no known antigen specificity. No much larger clone exists at a distance of one base, and base qualities are not known. Library construction relied on RACE. TCRdb records NextSeq 500 as the sequencer. During library preparation, unique molecular identifiers were attached to individual cDNA molecules so that TCRs could be counted quantitatively and reproducibly. Both TCR alpha and TCR beta chains were sequenced from each blood RNA sample. Turning to the authors' computational methods: The median number of TCRs per sample was some 100,000, ranging from roughly 20,000 to 690,600. The Decombinator software suite was used to annotate V, J and CDR3 in the TCR reads. Every sample was subsampled to the same number of TCRs (28,000) for the PS versus PT1 abundance plots. TCRs were defined as expanded if absent before sensitization and observed at least eight times at the 2-week time point. TCRdb reworked the public reads: Q25 trimming with fastp, MiXCR clone assembly, productive beta chains retained. All rows with the same CDR3 protein become a single entry with the most common DNA and genes. TCRdb, not the authors, supplied the V and J calls. The sample contains under 450,000 distinct CDR3 sequences, just under 6.5% of them found a single time. The ten largest clones take up around 6% of the sample.

Points the paper makes about the study in general: Alopecia, a presumed autoimmune disease, was present in all patients, so the immune response of the patients might differ from that of healthy individuals. DPC sensitization did not change the number of TCRs with a frequency above 1 in 1000, and there was no evidence of changes in global repertoire structure. Repeated subsampling changed both the strength of the expansion versus patch-test correlation and the threshold at which the correlation became significant. Compared with pre-sensitization or healthy control sets, expanded TCRs formed significantly more large CDR3 similarity clusters, which is consistent with antigen-driven responses. A positive correlation was found between the number of PT1 expanded TCRs and patch test score, with significance reached at thresholds 8, 16 and 32 but not 4.

Via the germline V gene, CDR1 is MNHEY and CDR2 SVGEGT. The CDR3 holds 15 amino acids from the cysteine to the phenylalanine. The only DNA kept is the CDR3, 45 bases in frame from the first base. Relative to germline, V is missing 5 bases and J is missing 8 bases, with 9 bases of the junction outside any gene match. Read against the paper, the sample's time point label means: patch test 2, 6 weeks after DPC sensitization. The treatment or condition label, as the study defines it: therapeutic diphenylcyclopropenone sensitization with weekly scalp DPC. At every patch-test visit, the blood draw took place before the patch test was put on. Patients were considered eligible if aged 18 to 70, diagnosed with alopecia and deemed suitable for DPC therapy, and patients were excluded if pregnant. Total RNA was isolated from unfractionated whole blood collected in Tempus Blood RNA tubes.

The rearrangement combines TRBV6-2 or TRBV6-3 with TRBJ1-4, and 9 junctional nucleotides match TRBD1. The sequences come from whole blood, collected in connection with sensitization to the hapten diphenylcyclopropenone (DPC). The TCR originated in a woman younger than 30 with alopecia areata. Some clones in this sample may be carry-over from other donors' samples. The nucleotide sequence reads TGTGCCAGCAGTGGACCGGGACAGGGCGAAGAAAAACTGTTTTTT. It encodes CASSGPGQGEEKLFF.